This entry features one TCR beta chain sequence. The data derive from a study of OX40 agonist ivuxolimab in advanced cancers. Study summary: Patients were treated with intravenous ivuxolimab, dosed at 0.01 to 10 mg/kg and infused every 2 weeks.

The CDR3 has 16 amino acids. Germline V gene data show CDR1 as SGHNT and CDR2 as YENEEA. V trimming: 2 bases; J trimming: 0 bases; junction bases outside the gene matches: 4. TCRdb's table, derived via immunoSEQ multiplex PCR, lists solely in-frame clones and lacks some. The repertoire consists of tens of thousands of clones, with roughly nine tenths occurring once and the leading ten covering 29%. The gene calls are TRBV11-3 and TRBJ2-1; 7 bases are shared with TRBD2. The sample consisted of CD4+ or CD8+ T cells sorted from blood, taken in a trial of the OX40 agonist ivuxolimab. The clonotype originates from an adult with an advanced solid tumor such as melanoma, head and neck, liver or kidney cancer. The CDR3 sequence is CASSLTSDSSYNEQFF. The CDR3 DNA follows: TGTGCCAGCAGCTTAACTAGCGATAGCTCCTACAATGAGCAGTTCTTC.